This note documents a single T cell receptor beta chain sequence. Antigen: not known. Generated by immunoSEQ multiplex PCR, the TCRdb table keeps only in-frame clones and is missing some. The sample holds approximately 91,000 clones; roughly 86% are singletons and the top ten take about 4.5%. This specimen belongs to a study of OX40 agonist ivuxolimab in advanced cancers. About the study: Patients' therapy was ivuxolimab, an antibody that acts as an agonist of OX40 (CD134). Two cutaneous melanoma patients and one hepatocellular carcinoma patient, three in all, had partial responses.

Study-wide results and limits: The expanded peripheral T cells' antigen specificity was not determined. Among T cells, CD8+ cells averaged more expanded clones than CD4+ cells.

The CDR3 runs to 17 residues. CDR1 and CDR2 from the germline V gene are SNHLY and FYNNEI. Deletions cut 4 bases from V and 2 bases from J, with 18 bases between. The sequences come from CD4+ or CD8+ T cells sorted from blood, collected in a trial of the OX40 agonist ivuxolimab. The gene calls are TRBV2 and TRBJ1-5; D perhaps matches TRBD1 (6 bases). The clonotype was recovered from an adult with an advanced solid tumor such as melanoma, head and neck, liver or kidney cancer. The CDR3 loop reads CASSAPAGARRNQPQHF. The CDR3 nucleotides are TGTGCCAGCAGTGCCCCAGCGGGGGCGAGGCGCAATCAGCCCCAGCATTTT.